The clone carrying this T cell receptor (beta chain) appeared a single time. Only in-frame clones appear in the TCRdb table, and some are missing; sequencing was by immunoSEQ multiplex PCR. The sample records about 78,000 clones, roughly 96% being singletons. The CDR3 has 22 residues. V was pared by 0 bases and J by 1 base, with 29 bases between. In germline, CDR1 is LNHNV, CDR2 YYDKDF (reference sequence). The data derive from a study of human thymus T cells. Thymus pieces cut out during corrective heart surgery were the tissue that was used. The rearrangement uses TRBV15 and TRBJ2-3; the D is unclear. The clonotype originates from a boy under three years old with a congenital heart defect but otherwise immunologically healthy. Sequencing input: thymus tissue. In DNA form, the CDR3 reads TGTGCCACCAGCAGAGAATCCCGGACCTATCATTCTAGGGAAACTCGCACAGATACGCAGTATTTT. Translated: CATSRESRTYHSRETRTDTQYF.